Given below is one T cell receptor (beta chain) in context. These data come from a study of control samples from healthy donors and cancer patients. Clones were read by immunoSEQ multiplex PCR, and TCRdb kept only the in-frame ones, dropping some. Of 35,000 to 50,000 clones in the sample, 87% were seen once. The specimen was PBMCs. This clonotype was sampled from a woman in her sixties or seventies with lung cancer.

The CDR3 is CATSKTGQPTSTDTQYF. The DNA of the CDR3 is TGTGCCACCAGTAAGACTGGACAGCCCACTAGCACAGATACGCAGTATTTT. The chain links TRBV24-1 to TRBJ2-3; D perhaps matches TRBD1 (6 bases). The CDR3 contains 17 residues. V dropped 6 bases and J dropped 0 bases, with 18 bases sitting between them. CDR1 is KGHDR and CDR2 is SFDVKD in the germline V gene.